The entry below gives a single T cell receptor beta chain sequence along with its context. Per the original data handling: Counts of nucleated cells, estimated from reference gene primer amplification, were obtained. Sequencing used immunoSEQ multiplex PCR; TCRdb keeps in-frame clones, though not all of them. Clone size and V and J calls were adopted from that table, with D and trimming inferred from the DNA. The sample lists 190,000 or so clones, around 88% occurring once. The data are from a study of blood T cell repertoires in COVID-19. Study context: Nucleic acid was either cDNA or gDNA, and it came from T cells, B-cell-depleted T cells, or PBMCs.

V was clipped by 7 bases and J by 4 bases, with 13 bases between them. The germline V gene has CDR1 SGHTA and CDR2 FQGNSA. The CDR3 has 13 residues. The V gene is TRBV7-2, the J gene TRBJ1-1, with D maybe TRBD1 (5 bases). The TCR sequence derives from a man aged 45-65 years with active or convalescent COVID-19. The sequencing input was peripheral blood. Here the CDR3 DNA reads TGTGCCAGCAACCATCAGGGTGGCACTGAAGCTTTCTTT. Translated, it gives CASNHQGGTEAFF.